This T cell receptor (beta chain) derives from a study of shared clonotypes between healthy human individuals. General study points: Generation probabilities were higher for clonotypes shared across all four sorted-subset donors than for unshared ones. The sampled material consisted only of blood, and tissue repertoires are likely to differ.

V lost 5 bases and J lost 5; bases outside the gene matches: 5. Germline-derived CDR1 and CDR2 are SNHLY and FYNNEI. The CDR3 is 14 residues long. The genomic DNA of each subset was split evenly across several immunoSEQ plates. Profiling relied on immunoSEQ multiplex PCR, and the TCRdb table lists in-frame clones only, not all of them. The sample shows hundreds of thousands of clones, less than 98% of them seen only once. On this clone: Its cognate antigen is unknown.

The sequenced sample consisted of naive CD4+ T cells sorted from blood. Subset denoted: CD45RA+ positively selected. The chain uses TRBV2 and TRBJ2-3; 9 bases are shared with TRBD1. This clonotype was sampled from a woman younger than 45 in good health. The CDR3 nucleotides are TGTGCCAGCAGTAACAGGGGGCCGGTAGATACGCAGTATTTT. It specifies CASSNRGPVDTQYF.